This entry describes one T cell receptor beta chain. What it binds is not known. An even split of each subset's genomic DNA across several immunoSEQ plates was performed. Clones were read by immunoSEQ multiplex PCR, and TCRdb kept only the in-frame ones, dropping some. Here the sample spans some 2 million clones, about 94% being singletons. Cells designated naive CD8 were CD45RO-negative and were positively selected for CCR7, with terminally differentiated effector memory CD45RA+ cells excluded. The CDR3 consists of 16 residues. Trimming took off 4 bases at V and 0 bases at J, with 14 bases between the two ends. From germline, CDR1 is MNHEY and CDR2 SMNVEV (reference sequence). The data originate from a study of shared clonotypes between healthy human individuals. The wider study: Ranging from 18 to 49 in age, donors were a couple of women and a few men. Study results and caveats: In general, naive subsets displayed greater estimated richness than memory subsets did.

The TCR originated in a man between 18 and 29 years old in good health. The genes are TRBV27 and TRBJ2-3; D is tentatively TRBD1 or TRBD2 (6 bases each). Sequences were obtained from naive CD8+ T cells sorted from blood. The CDR3 sequence: CASSSRGGGSTDTQYF. CDR3 DNA: TGTGCCAGCAGTTCCAGGGGAGGAGGAAGCACAGATACGCAGTATTTT.